These T cell receptor beta chains were read from a single sample in a study of T cell repertoires in aging, cancer and after chemotherapy. TCRdb re-called the multiplex PCR reads with MiXCR, one entry per CDR3 protein. The sample has about 12,000 distinct CDR3 sequences, approximately 27% seen once; the top ten hold less than 10%. The sample comprised blood. Receptors originate from a human donor with a blood cancer. CDR3s include the opening cysteine and the closing phenylalanine or tryptophan. D genes are given only for firm matches. Clone sizes are given selectively: once, few, many, or a class where the clone is expanded.

d_call: NA
clone_size: NA
j_call: TRBJ1-5
v_call: TRBV6-1
cdr3_aa: CASNTGIGGQPQHF
cdr3_nt: TGTGCCAGCAATACAGGGATCGGAGGCCAGCCCCAGCATTTT

d_call: NA
clone_size: NA
j_call: TRBJ1-5
v_call: TRBV12-3/TRBV12-4
cdr3_aa: CASSYAGFNQPQHF
cdr3_nt: TGTGCCAGCAGTTACGCAGGTTTCAATCAGCCCCAGCATTTT

d_call: NA
clone_size: NA
j_call: TRBJ2-3
v_call: TRBV14
cdr3_aa: CASSHRRPGAYTDTQYF
cdr3_nt: TGTGCCAGCAGCCATCGACGCCCGGGGGCCTACACAGATACGCAGTATTTT

d_call: NA
clone_size: many
j_call: TRBJ2-5
v_call: TRBV5-6
cdr3_aa: CASSLGSAIKVTQYF
cdr3_nt: TGTGCCAGCAGCTTGGGATCGGCTATTAAGGTTACCCAGTACTTC

d_call: NA
clone_size: medium-sized
j_call: TRBJ2-3
v_call: TRBV6-2/TRBV6-3
cdr3_aa: CASTSQEDTQYF
cdr3_nt: TGTGCCAGCACCTCGCAGGAAGATACGCAGTATTTT

d_call: NA
clone_size: few
j_call: TRBJ1-5
v_call: TRBV10-3
cdr3_aa: CAISGSDLGQPQHF
cdr3_nt: TGTGCCATCAGTGGTTCGGACCTAGGTCAGCCCCAGCATTTT

d_call: NA
clone_size: many
j_call: TRBJ2-3
v_call: TRBV6-1
cdr3_aa: CASTGSWTDTQYF
cdr3_nt: TGTGCCAGCACCGGTTCGTGGACAGATACGCAGTATTTT

d_call: NA
clone_size: NA
j_call: TRBJ1-1
v_call: TRBV30
cdr3_aa: CAWEKPDLTEAFF
cdr3_nt: TGTGCCTGGGAAAAACCGGACTTAACTGAAGCTTTCTTT

d_call: NA
clone_size: NA
j_call: TRBJ1-3
v_call: TRBV7-6
cdr3_aa: CASSSVAGRLSGNTIYF
cdr3_nt: TGTGCCAGCAGCTCCGTCGCAGGGCGGCTCTCTGGAAACACCATATATTTT

d_call: TRBD2
clone_size: NA
j_call: TRBJ2-4
v_call: TRBV19
cdr3_aa: CASSISLAGVSGNIQYF
cdr3_nt: TGTGCCAGTAGTATATCCCTAGCGGGAGTGTCCGGAAACATTCAGTACTTC

d_call: NA
clone_size: NA
j_call: TRBJ2-7
v_call: TRBV4-1
cdr3_aa: CASSQWDRGYEQYF
cdr3_nt: TGCGCCAGCAGCCAATGGGACCGCGGCTACGAGCAGTACTTC

d_call: TRBD1
clone_size: medium-sized
j_call: TRBJ2-1
v_call: TRBV29-1
cdr3_aa: CSVVGQGVNEQFF
cdr3_nt: TGCAGCGTTGTGGGACAGGGGGTCAATGAGCAGTTCTTC

d_call: TRBD1
clone_size: NA
j_call: TRBJ1-4
v_call: TRBV5-1
cdr3_aa: CASSQYRGANEKLFF
cdr3_nt: TGCGCCAGCAGCCAATACAGGGGTGCTAATGAAAAACTGTTTTTT

d_call: NA
clone_size: medium-sized
j_call: TRBJ1-4
v_call: TRBV29-1
cdr3_aa: CSVEDPGLCEKLFF
cdr3_nt: TGCAGCGTTGAAGATCCGGGACTGTGTGAAAAACTGTTTTTT

d_call: TRBD2
clone_size: many
j_call: TRBJ2-3
v_call: TRBV5-4
cdr3_aa: CASSLRTSGSWDTQYF
cdr3_nt: TGTGCCAGCAGCCTCCGGACTAGCGGGAGTTGGGATACGCAGTATTTT

d_call: NA
clone_size: medium-sized
j_call: TRBJ2-1
v_call: TRBV6-2/TRBV6-3
cdr3_aa: CATSESSYNEQFF
cdr3_nt: TGTGCCACAAGCGAAAGCTCCTACAATGAGCAGTTCTTC

d_call: TRBD2
clone_size: NA
j_call: TRBJ2-1
v_call: TRBV11-1
cdr3_aa: CASSFRDYQNEQFF
cdr3_nt: TGTGCCAGCAGCTTCCGGGACTACCAAAATGAGCAGTTCTTC

d_call: TRBD1
clone_size: medium-sized
j_call: TRBJ2-3
v_call: TRBV29-1
cdr3_aa: CSVDMPGQGADTQYF
cdr3_nt: TGCAGCGTTGACATGCCGGGACAGGGGGCAGATACGCAGTATTTT

d_call: TRBD1
clone_size: NA
j_call: TRBJ1-1
v_call: TRBV10-3
cdr3_aa: CAIGGTDHTDAFF
cdr3_nt: TGTGCCATCGGCGGGACAGATCATACGGACGCTTTCTTT

d_call: TRBD1
clone_size: NA
j_call: TRBJ2-1
v_call: TRBV10-3
cdr3_aa: CAINAGQGIGNEQFF
cdr3_nt: TGTGCCATCAACGCGGGACAGGGGATAGGGAATGAGCAGTTCTTC

d_call: NA
clone_size: NA
j_call: TRBJ2-4
v_call: TRBV4-3
cdr3_aa: CASSQDRLESIQYF
cdr3_nt: TGCGCCAGCAGCCAAGATAGACTAGAGAGCATTCAGTACTTC

d_call: NA
clone_size: NA
j_call: TRBJ2-5
v_call: TRBV11-2
cdr3_aa: CASSLFRTQETQYF
cdr3_nt: TGTGCCAGCAGCTTATTTCGGACACAAGAGACCCAGTACTTC

d_call: NA
clone_size: medium-sized
j_call: TRBJ2-7
v_call: TRBV6-2/TRBV6-3
cdr3_aa: CASSYVEGPYEQYF
cdr3_nt: TGTGCCAGCAGTTACGTCGAGGGACCCTACGAGCAGTACTTC

d_call: NA
clone_size: NA
j_call: TRBJ2-2
v_call: TRBV12-3/TRBV12-4
cdr3_aa: CASSFLGALNTGELFF
cdr3_nt: TGTGCCAGCAGTTTCCTGGGGGCCCTGAACACCGGGGAGCTGTTTTTT

d_call: NA
clone_size: medium-sized
j_call: TRBJ2-2
v_call: TRBV18
cdr3_aa: CASSPYQARAELFF
cdr3_nt: TGTGCCAGCTCACCATACCAGGCTAGGGCGGAGCTGTTTTTT

d_call: NA
clone_size: few
j_call: TRBJ2-1
v_call: TRBV4-3
cdr3_aa: CASSQEMWEDGEQFF
cdr3_nt: TGCGCCAGCAGCCAAGAGATGTGGGAGGACGGTGAGCAGTTCTTC

d_call: TRBD2
clone_size: medium-sized
j_call: TRBJ2-7
v_call: TRBV6-5
cdr3_aa: CASSYARSSGGNSYEQYF
cdr3_nt: TGTGCCAGCAGTTACGCGAGATCTAGCGGGGGGAACTCCTACGAGCAGTACTTC

d_call: NA
clone_size: few
j_call: TRBJ2-7
v_call: TRBV5-4
cdr3_aa: CASSLGTSVYEQYF
cdr3_nt: TGTGCCAGCAGCTTGGGCACAAGCGTCTACGAGCAGTACTTC

d_call: TRBD1
clone_size: medium-sized
j_call: TRBJ1-4
v_call: TRBV5-4
cdr3_aa: CASSPSSGTGAEKLFF
cdr3_nt: TGTGCCAGCAGCCCATCCTCGGGGACAGGGGCGGAAAAACTGTTTTTT

d_call: NA
clone_size: NA
j_call: TRBJ1-1
v_call: TRBV7-6
cdr3_aa: CASSPLQVGFVGTEAFF
cdr3_nt: TGTGCCAGCAGCCCCCTGCAGGTGGGTTTCGTAGGCACTGAAGCTTTCTTT

d_call: TRBD1
clone_size: medium-sized
j_call: TRBJ1-3
v_call: TRBV19
cdr3_aa: CASSGDRVNTIYF
cdr3_nt: TGTGCCAGTAGTGGCGACAGGGTCAACACCATATATTTT

d_call: NA
clone_size: few
j_call: TRBJ1-6
v_call: TRBV5-4
cdr3_aa: CASSASWGASYNSPLHF
cdr3_nt: TGTGCCAGCAGCGCATCGTGGGGGGCGTCCTATAATTCACCCCTCCACTTT

d_call: NA
clone_size: few
j_call: TRBJ2-7
v_call: TRBV4-2
cdr3_aa: CASSQFGGSYEQYF
cdr3_nt: TGTGCCAGCAGCCAATTCGGGGGATCCTACGAGCAGTACTTC

d_call: TRBD1
clone_size: medium-sized
j_call: TRBJ1-5
v_call: TRBV19
cdr3_aa: CASGRTGNGNNQPQHF
cdr3_nt: TGTGCCAGTGGTAGGACAGGCAATGGGAACAATCAGCCCCAGCATTTT

d_call: NA
clone_size: few
j_call: TRBJ2-1
v_call: TRBV20-1
cdr3_aa: CSARGESSYNEQFF
cdr3_nt: TGCAGTGCTAGAGGCGAAAGCTCCTACAATGAGCAGTTCTTC

d_call: NA
clone_size: few
j_call: TRBJ1-4
v_call: TRBV30
cdr3_aa: CALEGMATRPTNEKLFF
cdr3_nt: TGTGCCCTAGAGGGGATGGCAACCCGCCCAACTAATGAAAAACTGTTTTTT

d_call: NA
clone_size: medium-sized
j_call: TRBJ2-1
v_call: TRBV6-5
cdr3_aa: CASSSASGKNEQFF
cdr3_nt: TGTGCCAGCAGTTCTGCATCCGGAAAGAATGAGCAGTTCTTC

d_call: NA
clone_size: NA
j_call: TRBJ2-3
v_call: TRBV14
cdr3_aa: CASSQVRGGQLTDTQYF
cdr3_nt: TGTGCCAGCAGCCAAGTTCGGGGAGGACAACTCACAGATACGCAGTATTTT

d_call: TRBD2
clone_size: NA
j_call: TRBJ2-1
v_call: TRBV19
cdr3_aa: CASSIAGGHNEQFF
cdr3_nt: TGTGCCAGTAGTATAGCGGGAGGCCACAATGAGCAGTTCTTC

d_call: NA
clone_size: medium-sized
j_call: TRBJ1-3
v_call: TRBV15
cdr3_aa: CATSSWEDSGNTIYF
cdr3_nt: TGTGCCACCAGCAGTTGGGAGGACTCTGGAAACACCATATATTTT

d_call: NA
clone_size: medium-sized
j_call: TRBJ2-2
v_call: TRBV10-3
cdr3_aa: CATHGRNANTGELFF
cdr3_nt: TGTGCCACGCACGGAAGGAACGCGAACACCGGGGAGCTGTTTTTT

d_call: TRBD2
clone_size: NA
j_call: TRBJ2-2
v_call: TRBV29-1
cdr3_aa: CSGGASGETNTGELFF
cdr3_nt: TGCAGCGGGGGGGCTAGCGGGGAAACGAACACCGGGGAGCTGTTTTTT

d_call: NA
clone_size: medium-sized
j_call: TRBJ1-2
v_call: TRBV29-1
cdr3_aa: CSVGRQTPYGYTF
cdr3_nt: TGCAGCGTTGGAAGGCAGACGCCCTATGGCTACACCTTC

d_call: NA
clone_size: medium-sized
j_call: TRBJ1-2
v_call: TRBV15
cdr3_aa: CATSREGAGIDGYTF
cdr3_nt: TGTGCCACCAGCAGAGAGGGTGCAGGGATCGATGGCTACACCTTC

d_call: TRBD2
clone_size: few
j_call: TRBJ2-2
v_call: TRBV10-2
cdr3_aa: CASSESLGLAGWIFTGELFF
cdr3_nt: TGCGCCAGCAGTGAGTCGCTGGGACTAGCGGGATGGATTTTCACCGGGGAGCTGTTTTTT

d_call: NA
clone_size: NA
j_call: TRBJ2-3
v_call: TRBV7-9
cdr3_aa: CASSSWKGTDTQYF
cdr3_nt: TGTGCCAGCAGCTCTTGGAAGGGAACAGATACGCAGTATTTT